Following are 24 T cell receptor beta chains from one sample sequenced in a study of T cell clonotyping in hematopoietic cell transplantation. Libraries were prepared by immunoSEQ multiplex PCR; TCRdb keeps only in-frame clonotypes and omits some of them. The data hold around 17,000 clones, with 71% observed a single time. The source material was peripheral blood mononuclear cells. These receptors were collected from an older woman in good health. Some clones in this sample may be carry-over from other donors' samples.

This chain links TRBV7-2 with TRBJ2-1; maybe TRBD1 (6 bases). V lost 5 bases and J 5 bases, leaving 13 bases between the germline ends. The germline V gene has CDR1 SGHTA and CDR2 FQGNSA. This CDR3 spans 14 amino acids. The CDR3 region has the DNA TGTGCCAGCAGCCTATTATACAGGGACAATGAGCAGTTCTTC. This codes for CASSLLYRDNEQFF.

The CDR3 loop is CASSPNRDSRYF. For the CDR3, the DNA is TGTGCCAGCAGCCCAAACCGGGACAGTCGTTACTTC. The rearrangement joins TRBV28 to TRBJ2-5; 7 positions agree with TRBD1. The germline CDR1 and CDR2 sequences are MDHEN and SYDVKM. The V segment lost 6 bases and the J segment 14 bases; nucleotides outside the gene matches: 12. The CDR3 runs to 12 residues.

There are a few counts of this clone. The chain has TRBV28 and TRBJ2-5; D perhaps matches TRBD1 (6 bases). Germline CDR1 MDHEN, CDR2 SYDVKM. V was clipped by 6 bases and J by 4 bases, with 9 bases between them. The CDR3 runs 12 residues. CDR3: CASSLQGETQYF. In DNA form, the CDR3 reads TGTGCCAGCAGCTTACAGGGAGAGACCCAGTACTTC. The full variable domain, its missing parts supplied by reference TRBV28 and TRBJ2-5, is DVKVTQSSRYLVKRTGEKVFLECVQDMDHENMFWYRQDPGLGLRLIYFSYDVKMKEKGDIPEGYSVSREKKERFSLILESASTNQTSMYLCASSLQGETQYFGPGTRLLVL.

The chain carries TRBV14 and TRBJ2-6, with 7 bases identical to TRBD2. The J segment lost 5 bases and the V segment lost 2 bases, leaving 12 bases of the junction unmatched. Germline assignment: CDR1 SGHDN and CDR2 FVKESK. The CDR3 loop spans 18 amino acids. The CDR3 DNA reads TGTGCCAGCAGCCAACGAGCGGGGCAGACGCCGAGGGCCAACGTCCTGACTTTC. Translated: CASSQRAGQTPRANVLTF.

The chain carries TRBV20-1 and TRBJ1-5; D not resolved. Germline V lookup: CDR1 DFQATT, CDR2 SNEGSKA (reference sequence). Trimming pared 7 bases from V and 5 bases from J, leaving 9 bases between. This CDR3 is 11 amino acids long. CDR3 loop: CSVKHHQPQHF. The CDR3 nucleotides are TGCAGTGTTAAGCATCATCAGCCCCAGCATTTT.

This clone was seen only a few times. The V gene is TRBV30, the J gene TRBJ2-1, with a possible D match to TRBD1 (6 bases). Trimming took off 4 bases at V and 9 bases at J, with 16 bases between the two ends. This CDR3 is built from 13 residues. The germline V gene encodes CDR1 GTSNPN and CDR2 SVGIG (reference sequence). CDR3 amino acids: CAWKFRGYGEQFF. The CDR3 nucleotides are TGTGCCTGGAAATTTAGGGGGTATGGTGAGCAGTTCTTC.

This chain joins TRBV27 and TRBJ1-2; no clear D gene. Germline values: CDR1 MNHEY, CDR2 SMNVEV (reference sequence). Trimming removed 5 bases from V and 2 bases from J, with 12 bases in between. The CDR3 extends over 14 amino acids. The chain's CDR3 is CASSPGVTNYGYTF. For the CDR3, the DNA is TGTGCCAGCAGTCCCGGGGTCACAAACTATGGCTACACCTTC.

The chain links TRBV4-3 to TRBJ2-3; weak D call: TRBD2 (6 bases). V dropped 0 bases and J dropped 5 bases, with 15 bases sitting between them. The V gene's germline CDR1 is LGHNA and CDR2 YSLEER. The CDR3 has 16 residues. The CDR3 sequence: CASSQERSSDGDTQYF. The CDR3 bases are TGCGCCAGCAGCCAAGAGAGATCTAGCGATGGAGATACGCAGTATTTT.

This clone occurred once. The chain uses TRBV29-1 and TRBJ1-5; D unresolved. V dropped 4 bases and J dropped 0 bases, with 10 bases sitting between them. Germline loops: CDR1 SQVTM, CDR2 ANQGSEA. The CDR3 totals 14 residues. CDR3 residues: CSVANTYSNQPQHF. As DNA, the CDR3 is TGCAGCGTTGCGAACACCTATAGCAATCAGCCCCAGCATTTT.

This chain uses TRBV30 with TRBJ1-4, with D maybe TRBD1 (5 bases). The CDR3 extends over 14 amino acids. V shed 0 bases and J shed 8 bases, with 13 bases lying between them. Looked up from germline, CDR1 is GTSNPN and CDR2 is SVGIG (reference sequence). The DNA of the CDR3 is TGTGCCTGGAGTGTAGAGCGGGGGAACGAAAAACTGTTTTTT. It encodes CAWSVERGNEKLFF.

The chain carries TRBV5-1 and TRBJ2-7; 9 bases map to TRBD1. Unmatched junction bases numbered 8, after V lost 7 bases and J lost 3 bases. Germline lookup yields CDR1 SGHRS and CDR2 YFSETQ. The CDR3 sequence is 14 residues long. The CDR3 sequence: CASGDGTGHYEQYF. The DNA for the CDR3 is TGCGCCAGCGGGGACGGGACAGGGCACTACGAGCAGTACTTC.

This chain uses TRBV15 with TRBJ1-2; maybe TRBD1 (5 bases). Deletions cut 0 bases from V and 7 bases from J, with 18 bases between. The CDR3 spans 16 residues. Germline lookup yields CDR1 LNHNV and CDR2 YYDKDF (reference sequence). CDR3 in amino acids: CATSRDRTGTQSGYTF. CDR3 sequence (DNA): TGTGCCACCAGCAGAGATCGGACGGGGACGCAATCTGGCTACACCTTC. Supplemented by reference TRBV15 and TRBJ1-2, the full variable domain reads DAMVIQNPRYQVTQFGKPVTLSCSQTLNHNVMYWYQQKSSQAPKLLFHYYDKDFNNEADTPDNFQSRRPNTSFCFLDIRSPGLGDTAMYLCATSRDRTGTQSGYTFGSGTRLTVV.

This clone turned up a few times. The rearrangement uses TRBV6-1 and TRBJ1-1, with D possibly matching TRBD1 (6 bases). V lost 6 bases, J lost 1 base, and 12 bases lay in between. The CDR3 length is 14 residues. CDR1 and CDR2 (germline): MNHNS, SASEGT. The CDR3 nucleotides read TGTGCCAGCAGACAGGGCCACGGGAACACTGAAGCTTTCTTT. Translated: CASRQGHGNTEAFF.

This clone was counted only a few times. J is TRBJ2-1 and V is TRBV6-5; D remains ambiguous. The ends were cut back, 4 bases at V and 5 bases at J, with 12 bases in the middle. This CDR3 is 14 amino acids long. Germline V gene lookup returns CDR1 MNHEY and CDR2 SVGAGI. The CDR3 nucleotides read TGTGCCAGCAGTTCGCTAGGGCTGAACAATGAGCAGTTCTTC. Protein product: CASSSLGLNNEQFF.

The rearrangement links TRBV6-1 to TRBJ2-7; the D is unclear. V was cut by 3 bases and J by 12 bases, with 18 bases left in between. CDR1 and CDR2 from the germline V gene are MNHNS and SASEGT. The CDR3 spans 13 residues. CDR3 nucleotides: TGTGCCAGCAGTGACCTGTACGGTCAGGTAGGGTACTTC. This gives the protein CASSDLYGQVGYF.

The chain has TRBV2 and TRBJ2-2; 8 nucleotides agree with TRBD1. This CDR3 has 15 residues. V lost 0 bases to trimming and J lost 5 bases; unmatched junction nucleotides: 2. Germline V gene sequence: CDR1 SNHLY, CDR2 FYNNEI. As DNA, the CDR3 is TGTGCCAGCAGTGAAGCGCGGACAGGGACCGGGGAGCTGTTTTTT. Amino acid sequence: CASSEARTGTGELFF.

This clone was seen just once. The chain has TRBV5-1 and TRBJ2-2; D unresolved. CDR3 length equals 16 residues. Trimming took off 0 bases at V and 6 bases at J, with 15 bases between the two ends. Germline-derived CDR1 and CDR2 are SGHRS and YFSETQ. The CDR3 protein is CASSLEGSLTSGELFF. The CDR3 DNA sequence: TGCGCCAGCAGCTTGGAAGGATCGCTAACGTCCGGGGAGCTGTTTTTT.

The genes are TRBV15 and TRBJ1-4, with 11 bases identical to TRBD1. Per the germline V gene, CDR1 is LNHNV and CDR2 is YYDKDF (reference sequence). CDR3 length: 15 amino acids. V shed 5 bases and J 6 bases; nucleotides not matched to a gene: 5. CDR3: CATSAGQGAYEKLFF. The CDR3 DNA reads as TGTGCCACCAGCGCCGGACAGGGGGCTTATGAAAAACTGTTTTTT. Full variable domain (rest looked up from reference TRBV15 and TRBJ1-4): DAMVIQNPRYQVTQFGKPVTLSCSQTLNHNVMYWYQQKSSQAPKLLFHYYDKDFNNEADTPDNFQSRRPNTSFCFLDIRSPGLGDTAMYLCATSAGQGAYEKLFFGSGTQLSVL.

The chain recombines TRBV2 with TRBJ2-6, with D hard to call. Germline CDR1 and CDR2: SNHLY and FYNNEI. The V and J ends lost 6 bases and 4 bases respectively, with 16 bases between them. There are 16 residues in the CDR3. The CDR3 is CASRILGTPGANVLTF. DNA of the CDR3: TGTGCCAGCAGGATACTCGGAACACCGGGGGCCAACGTCCTGACTTTC.

This clone showed up just a few times. The J gene is TRBJ2-5, the V gene TRBV14; 8 bases match TRBD2. This CDR3 is 15 amino acids long. The V segment lost 2 bases and the J segment 4 bases; nucleotides outside the gene matches: 6. Germline V gene sequence: CDR1 SGHDN, CDR2 FVKESK. The CDR3 reads CASSQTGLVPETQYF. In DNA, the CDR3 is TGTGCCAGCAGCCAAACGGGACTAGTCCCAGAGACCCAGTACTTC.

The rearrangement joins TRBV5-1 to TRBJ2-7, with a tentative D call TRBD2 (5 bases). Germline loops: CDR1 SGHRS, CDR2 YFSETQ. V was shortened by 4 bases and J by 3 bases, with 14 bases between the two germline ends. There are 14 residues in the CDR3. CDR3 DNA: TGCGCCAGCAGCCCCCGGGAAGGACTCTACGAGCAGTACTTC. It specifies CASSPREGLYEQYF.

The sample holds a few counts of this clone. The V gene is TRBV30, the J gene TRBJ2-7; possible D gene TRBD1, 5 bases. Germline V gene sequence: CDR1 GTSNPN, CDR2 SVGIG (reference sequence). The CDR3 is 11 amino acids. Trimming cost V 2 bases and J 4 bases, with 6 bases left between them. The CDR3 loop is CAWSRQYEQYF. In DNA, the CDR3 is TGTGCCTGGAGTCGACAGTACGAGCAGTACTTC.

The CDR3 is CAWSVRAQGEAFF. Written as DNA, the CDR3 is TGTGCCTGGAGTGTCCGGGCCCAGGGTGAAGCTTTCTTT. This sequence joins TRBV30 and TRBJ1-1, with a tentative D call TRBD1 (5 bases). CDR1 GTSNPN and CDR2 SVGIG come from the germline V gene (reference sequence). The CDR3 has 13 amino acids. The ends were cut back, 0 bases at V and 7 bases at J, with 12 bases in the middle. The full variable domain, with the rest looked up from reference TRBV30 and TRBJ1-1, is SQTIHQWPATLVQPVGSPLSLECTVEGTSNPNLYWYRQAAGRGLQLLFYSVGIGQISSEVPQNLSASRPQDRQFILSSKKLLLSDSGFYLCAWSVRAQGEAFFGQGTRLTVV.

This clone was found once. J is TRBJ1-1 and V is TRBV6-4; D remains unclear. The CDR3 consists of 12 residues. The germline V gene encodes CDR1 MRHNA and CDR2 SNTAGT. Trimming took off 3 bases at V and 10 bases at J, with 12 bases between the two ends. CDR3 DNA: TGTGCCAGCAGTGATCAGGCCGCGATAGCTTTCTTT. Translation: CASSDQAAIAFF.